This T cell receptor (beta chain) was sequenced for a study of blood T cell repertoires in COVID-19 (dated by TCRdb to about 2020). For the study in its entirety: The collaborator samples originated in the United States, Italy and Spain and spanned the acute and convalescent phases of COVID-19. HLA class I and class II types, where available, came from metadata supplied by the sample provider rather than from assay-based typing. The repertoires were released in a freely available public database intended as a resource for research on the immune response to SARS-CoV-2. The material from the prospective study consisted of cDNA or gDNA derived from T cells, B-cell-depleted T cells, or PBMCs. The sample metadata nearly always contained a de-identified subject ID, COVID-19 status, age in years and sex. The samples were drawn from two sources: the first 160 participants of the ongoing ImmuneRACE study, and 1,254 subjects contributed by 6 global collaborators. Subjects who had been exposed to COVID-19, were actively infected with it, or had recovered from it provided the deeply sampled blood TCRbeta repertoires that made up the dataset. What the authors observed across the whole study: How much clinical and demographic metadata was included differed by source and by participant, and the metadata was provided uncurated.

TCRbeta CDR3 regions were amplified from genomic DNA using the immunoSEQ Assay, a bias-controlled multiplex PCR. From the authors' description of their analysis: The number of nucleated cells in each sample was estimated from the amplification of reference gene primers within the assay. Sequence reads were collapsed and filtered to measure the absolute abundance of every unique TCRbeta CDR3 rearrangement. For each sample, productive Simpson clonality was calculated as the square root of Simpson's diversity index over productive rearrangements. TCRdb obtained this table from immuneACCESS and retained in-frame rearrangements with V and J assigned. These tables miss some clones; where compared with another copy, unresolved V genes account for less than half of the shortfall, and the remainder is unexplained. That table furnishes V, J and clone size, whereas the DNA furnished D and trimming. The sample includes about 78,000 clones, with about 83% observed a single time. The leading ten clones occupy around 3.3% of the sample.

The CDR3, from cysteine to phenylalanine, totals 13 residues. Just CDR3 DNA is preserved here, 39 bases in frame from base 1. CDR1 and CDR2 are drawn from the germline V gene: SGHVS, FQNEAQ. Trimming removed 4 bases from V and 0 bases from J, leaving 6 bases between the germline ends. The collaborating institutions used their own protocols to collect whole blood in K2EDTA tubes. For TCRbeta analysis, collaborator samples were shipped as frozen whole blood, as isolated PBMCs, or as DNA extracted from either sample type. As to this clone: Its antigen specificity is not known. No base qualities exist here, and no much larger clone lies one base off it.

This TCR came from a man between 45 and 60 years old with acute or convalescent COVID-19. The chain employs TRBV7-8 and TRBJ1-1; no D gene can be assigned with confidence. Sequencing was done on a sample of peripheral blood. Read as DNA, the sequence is TGTGCCAGCAGCTCAACAGTGAACACTGAAGCTTTCTTT. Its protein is CASSSTVNTEAFF.